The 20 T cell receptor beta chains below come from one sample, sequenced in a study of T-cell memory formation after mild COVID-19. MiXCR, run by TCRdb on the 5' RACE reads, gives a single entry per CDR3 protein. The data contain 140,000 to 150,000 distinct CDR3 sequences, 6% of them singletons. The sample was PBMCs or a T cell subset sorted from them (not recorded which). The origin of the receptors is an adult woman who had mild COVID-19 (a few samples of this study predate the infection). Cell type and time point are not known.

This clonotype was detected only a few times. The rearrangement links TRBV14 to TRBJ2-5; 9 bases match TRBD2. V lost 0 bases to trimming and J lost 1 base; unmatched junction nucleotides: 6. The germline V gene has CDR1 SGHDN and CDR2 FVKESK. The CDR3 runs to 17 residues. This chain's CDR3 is CASSQDRSGGFQETQYF. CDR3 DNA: TGTGCCAGCAGCCAAGACCGTAGCGGGGGTTTCCAAGAGACCCAGTACTTC. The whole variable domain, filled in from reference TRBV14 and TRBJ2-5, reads EAGVTQFPSHSVIEKGQTVTLRCDPISGHDNLYWYRRVMGKEIKFLLHFVKESKQDESGMPNNRFLAERTGGTYSTLKVQPAELEDSGVYFCASSQDRSGGFQETQYFGPGTRLLVL.

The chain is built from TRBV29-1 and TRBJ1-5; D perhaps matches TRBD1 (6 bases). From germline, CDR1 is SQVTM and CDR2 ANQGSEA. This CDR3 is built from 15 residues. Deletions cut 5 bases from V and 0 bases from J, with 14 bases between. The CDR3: CSVRATGNSNQPQHF. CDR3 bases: TGCAGCGTTAGAGCTACAGGGAATAGCAATCAGCCCCAGCATTTT.

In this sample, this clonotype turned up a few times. The CDR3 DNA sequence: TGTGCCAGCAGCCAGGGTCGATCGGGACAGGGATACATTCAGTACTTC. As protein: CASSQGRSGQGYIQYF. The chain employs TRBV7-2 and TRBJ2-4; 9 bases agree with TRBD1. The V segment lost 5 bases and the J segment 8 bases; nucleotides outside the gene matches: 13. The CDR3 consists of 16 residues. Germline CDR1 reads SGHTA; CDR2 reads FQGNSA.

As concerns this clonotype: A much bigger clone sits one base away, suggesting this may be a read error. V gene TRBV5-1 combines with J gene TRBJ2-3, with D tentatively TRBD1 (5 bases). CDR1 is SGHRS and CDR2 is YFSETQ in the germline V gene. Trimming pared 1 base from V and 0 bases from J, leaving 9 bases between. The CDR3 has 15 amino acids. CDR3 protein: CASSLSQGSTDTQYF. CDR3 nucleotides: TGCGCCAGCAGCTTGAGCCAGGGTAGCACAGATACGCAGTATTTT.

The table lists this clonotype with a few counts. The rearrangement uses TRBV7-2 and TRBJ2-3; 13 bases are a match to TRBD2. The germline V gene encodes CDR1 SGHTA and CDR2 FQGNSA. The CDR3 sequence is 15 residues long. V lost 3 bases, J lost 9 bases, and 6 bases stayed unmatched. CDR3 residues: CASSLGLAGRVTQYF. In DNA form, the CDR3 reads TGTGCCAGCAGCTTGGGACTAGCGGGGAGGGTCACGCAGTATTTT.

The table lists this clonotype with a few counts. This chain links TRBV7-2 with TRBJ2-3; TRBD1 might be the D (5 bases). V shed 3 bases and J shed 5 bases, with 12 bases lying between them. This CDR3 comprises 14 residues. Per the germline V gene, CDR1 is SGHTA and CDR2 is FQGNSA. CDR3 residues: CASSLARVIDTQYF. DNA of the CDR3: TGTGCCAGCAGCTTGGCCAGGGTGATAGATACGCAGTATTTT.

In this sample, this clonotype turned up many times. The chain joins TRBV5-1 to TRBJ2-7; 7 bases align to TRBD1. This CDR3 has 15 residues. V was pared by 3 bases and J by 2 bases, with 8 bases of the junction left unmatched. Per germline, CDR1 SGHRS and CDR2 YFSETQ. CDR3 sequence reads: CASSSDPTGTYEQYF. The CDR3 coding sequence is TGCGCCAGCAGCTCGGACCCGACAGGGACCTACGAGCAGTACTTC.

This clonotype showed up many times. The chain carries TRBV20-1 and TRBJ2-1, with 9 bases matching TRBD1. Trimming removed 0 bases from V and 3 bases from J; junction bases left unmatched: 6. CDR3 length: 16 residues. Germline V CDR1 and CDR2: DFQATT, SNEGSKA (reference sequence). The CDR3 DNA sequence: TGCAGTGCTAGAGATCCAAGACAGGGGGGCTACAATGAGCAGTTCTTC. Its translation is CSARDPRQGGYNEQFF.

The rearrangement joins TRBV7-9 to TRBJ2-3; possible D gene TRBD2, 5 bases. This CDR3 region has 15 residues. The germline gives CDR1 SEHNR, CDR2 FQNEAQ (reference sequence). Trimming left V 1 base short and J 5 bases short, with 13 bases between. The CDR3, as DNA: TGTGCCAGCAGCTTAGTCTCCTACGCGGGAGATACGCAGTATTTT. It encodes CASSLVSYAGDTQYF. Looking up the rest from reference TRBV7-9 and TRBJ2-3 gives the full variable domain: DTGVSQNPRHKITKRGQNVTFRCDPISEHNRLYWYRQTLGQGPEFLTYFQNEAQLEKSRLLSDRFSAERPKGSFSTLEIQRTEQGDSAMYLCASSLVSYAGDTQYFGPGTRLTVL.

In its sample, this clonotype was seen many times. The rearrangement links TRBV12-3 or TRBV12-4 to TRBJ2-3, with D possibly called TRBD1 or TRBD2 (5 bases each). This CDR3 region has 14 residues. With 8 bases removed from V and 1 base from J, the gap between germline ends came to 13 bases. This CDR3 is CASGRGAGTDTQYF. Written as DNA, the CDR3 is TGTGCCAGCGGTAGAGGGGCCGGCACAGATACGCAGTATTTT.

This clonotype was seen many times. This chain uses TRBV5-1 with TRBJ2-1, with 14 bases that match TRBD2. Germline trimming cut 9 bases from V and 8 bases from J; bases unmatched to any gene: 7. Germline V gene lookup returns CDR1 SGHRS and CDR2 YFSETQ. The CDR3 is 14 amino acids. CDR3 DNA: TGCGCCACGCGACTAGCGGGGGGGCCCGATGAGCAGTTCTTC. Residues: CATRLAGGPDEQFF.

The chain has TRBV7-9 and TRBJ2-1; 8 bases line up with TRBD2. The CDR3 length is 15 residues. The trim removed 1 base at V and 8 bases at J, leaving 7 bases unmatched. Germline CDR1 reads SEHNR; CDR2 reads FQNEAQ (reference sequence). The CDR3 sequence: CASSLGAGGPDEQFF. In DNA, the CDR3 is TGTGCCAGCAGCTTAGGGGCGGGGGGCCCCGATGAGCAGTTCTTC. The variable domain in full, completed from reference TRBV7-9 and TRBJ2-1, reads DTGVSQNPRHKITKRGQNVTFRCDPISEHNRLYWYRQTLGQGPEFLTYFQNEAQLEKSRLLSDRFSAERPKGSFSTLEIQRTEQGDSAMYLCASSLGAGGPDEQFFGPGTRLTVL.

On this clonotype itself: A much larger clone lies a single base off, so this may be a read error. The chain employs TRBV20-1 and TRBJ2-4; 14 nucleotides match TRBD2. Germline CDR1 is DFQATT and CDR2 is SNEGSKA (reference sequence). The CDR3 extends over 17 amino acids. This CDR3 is CSARDPTSGGAKNIKYF. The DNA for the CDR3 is TGCAGTGCTAGAGACCCGACTAGCGGGGGGGCCAAAAACATTAAGTACTTC.

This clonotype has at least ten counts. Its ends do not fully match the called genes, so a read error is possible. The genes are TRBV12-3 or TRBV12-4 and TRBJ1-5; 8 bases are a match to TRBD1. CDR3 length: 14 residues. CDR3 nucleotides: TGTGCCAGCAGCTTAGGGACAGGCCCTCAGCCCCAGCATTTT. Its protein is CASSLGTGPQPQHF.

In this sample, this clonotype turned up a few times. The chain's CDR3 is CASSQDSRSTDTQYF. The CDR3 DNA reads TGCGCCAGCAGCCAAGATTCCAGGAGCACAGATACGCAGTATTTT. This rearrangement joins TRBV4-3 to TRBJ2-3, with D unclear. This CDR3 spans 15 amino acids. Trimming removed 0 bases at V and 0 bases at J, with 7 bases between. Germline V gene lookup returns CDR1 LGHNA and CDR2 YSLEER.

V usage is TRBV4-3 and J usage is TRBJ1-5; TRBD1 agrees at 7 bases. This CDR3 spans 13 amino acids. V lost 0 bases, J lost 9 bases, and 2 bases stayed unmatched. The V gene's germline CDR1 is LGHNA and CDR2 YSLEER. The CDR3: CASSQDQGGPQHF. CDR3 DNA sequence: TGCGCCAGCAGCCAAGATCAGGGGGGGCCCCAGCATTTT.

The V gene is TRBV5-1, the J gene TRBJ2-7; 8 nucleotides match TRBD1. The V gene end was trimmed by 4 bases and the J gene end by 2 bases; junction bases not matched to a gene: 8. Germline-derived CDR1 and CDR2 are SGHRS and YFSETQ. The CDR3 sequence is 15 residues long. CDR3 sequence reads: CASSTGQGLTYEQYF. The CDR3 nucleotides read TGCGCCAGCAGCACCGGACAGGGATTAACCTACGAGCAGTACTTC.

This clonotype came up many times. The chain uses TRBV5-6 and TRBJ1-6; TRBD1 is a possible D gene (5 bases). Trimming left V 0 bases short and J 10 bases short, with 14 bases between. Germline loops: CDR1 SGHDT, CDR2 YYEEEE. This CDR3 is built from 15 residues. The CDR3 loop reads CASSLEQGIISPLHF. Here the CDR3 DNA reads TGTGCCAGCAGCTTGGAGCAGGGTATAATATCACCCCTCCACTTT.

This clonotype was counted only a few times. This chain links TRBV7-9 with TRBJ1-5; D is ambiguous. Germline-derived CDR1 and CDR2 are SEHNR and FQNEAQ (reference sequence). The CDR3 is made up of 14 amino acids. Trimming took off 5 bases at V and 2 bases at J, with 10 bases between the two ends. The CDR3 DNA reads TGTGCCAGCAGCCGGAGTTCGGGCAATCAGCCCCAGCATTTT. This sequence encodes CASSRSSGNQPQHF.

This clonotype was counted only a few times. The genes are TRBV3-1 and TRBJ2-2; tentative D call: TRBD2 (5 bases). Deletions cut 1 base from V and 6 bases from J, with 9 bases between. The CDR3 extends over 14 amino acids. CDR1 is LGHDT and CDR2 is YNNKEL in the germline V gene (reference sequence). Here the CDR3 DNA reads TGTGCCAGCAGCCAAGGTTCGGGGTCCGGGGAGCTGTTTTTT. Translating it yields CASSQGSGSGELFF.